The 30 T cell receptor beta chains below all came from one sample that was sequenced in a study of early T cells in non-severe SARS-CoV-2 infection. TCRdb reanalysed the 5' RACE reads using MiXCR and keeps one entry per CDR3 protein. The sample comprises 75,000 to 80,000 distinct CDR3 sequences, about 11% of which are singletons, and approximately 12% rests with the top ten. The sequences come from whole blood, collected at baseline. These receptor sequences come from an adult who was a healthcare worker with PCR-confirmed SARS-CoV-2 infection or an uninfected control (not recorded which).

The V call is TRBV2, the J call TRBJ1-2; 8 nucleotides agree with TRBD1. CDR1 is SNHLY and CDR2 is FYNNEI in the germline V gene. Trimming cost V 4 bases and J 4 bases; bases outside gene matches: 5. The CDR3 loop spans 14 amino acids. The CDR3 sequence is CASSVRQGIYGYTF. CDR3 DNA sequence: TGTGCCAGCAGTGTCCGACAGGGGATCTATGGCTACACCTTC.

This clonotype was seen only a few times. A much larger clone sits a single nucleotide away, making a read error possible. This chain connects TRBV7-6 to TRBJ2-3; no clear D gene. From germline, CDR1 is SGHVS and CDR2 FNYEAQ. The CDR3 is 14 amino acids. V was trimmed by 1 base and J by 0 bases, leaving 5 bases between them. The CDR3 sequence is CASSLDSSTDTQYF. CDR3 nucleotides: TGTGCCAGCAGCTTAGATTCTAGCACAGATACGCAGTATTTT.

This clonotype was counted only a few times. CDR3 bases: TGCAGCGCCCGGGGACTCCGAGACGGTGAGCAGTTCTTC. This encodes CSARGLRDGEQFF. The chain uses TRBV29-1 and TRBJ2-1; maybe TRBD2 (6 bases). Trimming removed 7 bases from V and 9 bases from J, with 19 bases in between. Germline CDR1 and CDR2: SQVTM and ANQGSEA. The CDR3 is made up of 13 amino acids.

There are a few counts of this clonotype. The rearrangement links TRBV5-1 to TRBJ2-2; 10 bases agree with TRBD2. The CDR3 has 17 residues. Germline CDR1 is SGHRS and CDR2 is YFSETQ. Trimming took 3 bases from V and 4 from J; bases not matched to a gene: 9. CDR3 residues: CASSYPPSGGGTGELFF. The CDR3 coding sequence is TGCGCCAGCAGCTATCCTCCTAGCGGGGGAGGCACCGGGGAGCTGTTTTTT.

Only a few counts were recorded for this clonotype. The chain joins TRBV7-2 to TRBJ2-5; TRBD1 is a possible D gene (6 bases). The V gene's germline CDR1 is SGHTA and CDR2 FQGNSA. The CDR3 runs to 14 residues. The ends were cut back, 1 base at V and 5 bases at J, with 11 bases in the middle. CDR3 nucleotide sequence: TGTGCCAGCAGCTTAGGGACAGTTCCCGAGACCCAGTACTTC. Translating it yields CASSLGTVPETQYF.

This clonotype was seen ten or more times. This sequence joins TRBV28 and TRBJ1-3, with no clear D. Germline V gene sequence: CDR1 MDHEN, CDR2 SYDVKM. Trimming removed 7 bases from V and 2 bases from J, with 15 bases in between. The CDR3 totals 15 residues. The CDR3 nucleotides read TGTGCCAGCACTAACCCCGGAGGGACTGGAAACACCATATATTTT. Its translation is CASTNPGGTGNTIYF. The entire variable domain, with the rest obtained from reference TRBV28 and TRBJ1-3, is as follows: DVKVTQSSRYLVKRTGEKVFLECVQDMDHENMFWYRQDPGLGLRLIYFSYDVKMKEKGDIPEGYSVSREKKERFSLILESASTNQTSMYLCASTNPGGTGNTIYFGEGSWLTVV.

The chain has TRBV5-1 and TRBJ1-2; the match to TRBD1 covers 10 bases. Per germline, CDR1 SGHRS and CDR2 YFSETQ. V shed 4 bases and J 4 bases; nucleotides not matched to a gene: 7. This CDR3 is 15 amino acids long. The CDR3 reads CASSPRQGASYGYTF. The CDR3 DNA reads as TGCGCCAGCAGCCCGCGACAGGGGGCGAGCTATGGCTACACCTTC. Variable domain in full (rest from reference TRBV5-1 and TRBJ1-2): KAGVTQTPRYLIKTRGQQVTLSCSPISGHRSVSWYQQTPGQGLQFLFEYFSETQRNKGNFPGRFSGRQFSNSRSEMNVSTLELGDSALYLCASSPRQGASYGYTFGSGTRLTVV.

This clonotype has a count of ten or more. The chain is built from TRBV20-1 and TRBJ2-1; the D gene could be TRBD1 or TRBD2 (5 bases each). The ends were cut back, 0 bases at V and 7 bases at J, with 13 bases in the middle. This CDR3 contains 14 residues. In germline, CDR1 is DFQATT, CDR2 SNEGSKA (reference sequence). CDR3 amino acids: CSARDPVGENEQFF. The CDR3 DNA sequence: TGCAGTGCTAGAGATCCCGTAGGGGAGAATGAGCAGTTCTTC.

This clonotype was seen repeatedly, ten times or more. The genes are TRBV27 and TRBJ1-1, with D maybe TRBD1 (5 bases). V was shortened by 2 bases and J by 1 base, with 11 bases between the two germline ends. Germline CDR1 is MNHEY and CDR2 is SMNVEV (reference sequence). The CDR3 is 15 residues long. This CDR3 reads CASSLGGVENTEAFF. The CDR3 coding sequence is TGTGCCAGCAGTTTAGGGGGGGTTGAGAACACTGAAGCTTTCTTT.

The chain combines TRBV28 with TRBJ2-3; 7 bases map to TRBD1. The CDR3 extends over 13 amino acids. Germline V gene sequence: CDR1 MDHEN, CDR2 SYDVKM. V dropped 6 bases and J dropped 2; count of bases not matched to a gene: 2. The CDR3, as DNA: TGTGCCAGCAGCGGGACAGCCACAGATACGCAGTATTTT. Translating it yields CASSGTATDTQYF.

The chain employs TRBV19 and TRBJ2-3; D might be TRBD1 (7 bases). CDR1 and CDR2 from the germline V gene are LNHDA and SQIVND (reference sequence). Trimming took 7 bases from V and 3 from J, leaving 14 bases between them. The CDR3 is made up of 14 amino acids. The CDR3 reads CASTRGDRTDTQYF. CDR3 nucleotide sequence: TGTGCCAGTACGAGGGGGGACAGAACAGATACGCAGTATTTT.

This clonotype occurred many times. The chain couples TRBV6-5 to TRBJ2-5, with D hard to call. The CDR3 is 14 amino acids. Germline CDR1 and CDR2: MNHEY and SVGAGI. Trimming took off 6 bases at V and 4 bases at J, with 15 bases between the two ends. As DNA, the CDR3 is TGTGCCAGCAGCCCTCATCTCGGAATAGAGACCCAGTACTTC. Encoded protein: CASSPHLGIETQYF.

There are a few counts of this clonotype. The gene calls are TRBV28 and TRBJ2-3, with 7 bases aligning to TRBD2. The CDR3 covers 17 residues. With V trimmed by 1 base and J by 2 bases, 9 bases remained unmatched. CDR1 and CDR2 (germline): MDHEN, SYDVKM. For the CDR3, the DNA is TGTGCCAGCAGTTTATTAACGGGGAGCGGGGACACAGATACGCAGTATTTT. Its protein product is CASSLLTGSGDTDTQYF.

This clonotype was seen a handful of times. V is TRBV7-8 and J is TRBJ2-1; no reliable D call. Germline V gene data show CDR1 as SGHVS and CDR2 as FQNEAQ. The CDR3 is 14 amino acids. V was shortened by 4 bases and J by 6 bases, with 13 bases between the two germline ends. The CDR3 DNA reads TGTGCCAGCAGCTCGCCTTCTAGGAGCAATGAGCAGTTCTTC. It encodes CASSSPSRSNEQFF.

Only a few counts were recorded for this clonotype. The V call is TRBV10-2, the J call TRBJ1-1; D is undetermined. This CDR3 region has 12 residues. The ends were cut back, 7 bases at V and 5 bases at J, with 11 bases in the middle. Germline loops: CDR1 WSHSY, CDR2 SAAADI. The CDR3 region is CASTTILTEAFF. The CDR3 bases are TGCGCCAGCACTACAATTTTGACTGAAGCTTTCTTT.

The rearrangement joins TRBV6-2 or TRBV6-3 to TRBJ1-1, with 10 nucleotides matching TRBD1. J was trimmed by 5 bases and V by 8 bases; bases with no gene match: 8. Germline loops: CDR1 MNHEY, CDR2 SVGEGT. The CDR3 is made up of 14 amino acids. Written as DNA, the CDR3 is TGTGCCAGCCACACGGGGGGACAGGGGACTGAAGCTTTCTTT. This codes for CASHTGGQGTEAFF.

This clonotype turned up a few times. The chain employs TRBV6-6 and TRBJ2-2; D is possibly TRBD1 (6 bases). Germline V gives CDR1 MNHNY, CDR2 SVGAGI (reference sequence). Trimming cost V 2 bases and J 2 bases, with 9 bases left between them. This CDR3 spans 15 amino acids. The CDR3 spells CASSYPQGNTGELFF. In nucleotides, the CDR3 is TGTGCCAGCAGTTACCCACAGGGAAACACCGGGGAGCTGTTTTTT.

This sequence joins TRBV7-3 and TRBJ1-6; 9 bases map to TRBD1. V was pared by 4 bases and J by 8 bases, with 6 bases of the junction left unmatched. Germline V gene lookup returns CDR1 SGHTA and CDR2 FQGTGA. This CDR3 has 15 residues. The CDR3 loop reads CASSSKGTGYSPLHF. The CDR3 DNA reads TGTGCCAGCAGCTCTAAAGGGACAGGGTATTCACCCCTCCACTTT.

The V and J genes are TRBV5-1 and TRBJ1-3; D is ambiguous. Germline loops: CDR1 SGHRS, CDR2 YFSETQ. With 4 bases removed from V and 2 bases from J, the gap between germline ends came to 10 bases. This CDR3 is built from 14 residues. CDR3 region: CASSPDGAGNTIYF. CDR3 coding DNA: TGCGCCAGCAGCCCCGACGGGGCTGGAAACACCATATATTTT.

This clonotype was counted between two and nine times. J is TRBJ1-1 and V is TRBV14, with a possible D match to TRBD1 (5 bases). Trimming took 0 bases from V and 3 from J, leaving 20 bases between them. This CDR3 has 18 amino acids. Germline loops: CDR1 SGHDN, CDR2 FVKESK. The CDR3 is CASSQDPPGHGGDTEAFF. In nucleotides, the CDR3 is TGTGCCAGCAGCCAAGATCCCCCGGGCCACGGAGGGGACACTGAAGCTTTCTTT.

This clonotype was observed at least ten times. V and J are TRBV11-2 and TRBJ1-2; a possible D gene is TRBD1 (5 bases). Germline lookup yields CDR1 SGHAT and CDR2 FQNNGV. The CDR3 has 15 amino acids. Trimming removed 2 bases at V and 4 bases at J, with 14 bases between. CDR3 nucleotide sequence: TGTGCCAGCAGCTTAAGAGGGACCATGTCCTATGGCTACACCTTC. Protein product: CASSLRGTMSYGYTF.

The sample holds a few counts of this clonotype. J is TRBJ2-1 and V is TRBV12-5; TRBD1 aligns across 8 bases. The V gene end was trimmed by 6 bases and the J gene end by 6 bases; junction bases not matched to a gene: 4. This CDR3 comprises 13 residues. Germline V CDR1 and CDR2: LGHNT, FRNRAP. Here the CDR3 reads CASGSGTGNEQFF. The CDR3 region has the DNA TGTGCTAGTGGATCCGGGACAGGCAATGAGCAGTTCTTC. Based on the CDR3 plus reference TRBV12-5 and TRBJ2-1, the full variable domain is DARVTQTPRHKVTEMGQEVTMRCQPILGHNTVFWYRQTMMQGLELLAYFRNRAPLDDSGMPKDRFSAEMPDATLATLKIQPSEPRDSAVYFCASGSGTGNEQFFGPGTRLTVL.

This clonotype was recorded at least ten times. The CDR3 bases are TGTGCCAGCAGCTTTCAGACTGGCCCCTACGAGCAGTACTTC. It specifies CASSFQTGPYEQYF. This chain joins TRBV7-2 and TRBJ2-7, with D uncertain. Trimming left V 3 bases short and J 2 bases short, with 11 bases between. The CDR3 spans 14 residues. Germline assignment: CDR1 SGHTA and CDR2 FQGNSA.

The chain recombines TRBV6-6 with TRBJ1-2, with D possibly matching TRBD1 (6 bases). The CDR3 loop spans 14 amino acids. Trimming removed 0 bases from V and 2 bases from J, with 7 bases in between. CDR1 MNHNY and CDR2 SVGAGI come from the germline V gene (reference sequence). The CDR3 region is CASSYSGQNYGYTF. DNA of the CDR3: TGTGCCAGCAGTTACTCAGGACAGAACTATGGCTACACCTTC.

This clonotype has at least ten counts. This sequence joins TRBV7-2 and TRBJ2-5; D not resolved. Germline V gene data show CDR1 as SGHTA and CDR2 as FQGNSA. CDR3 size: 14 residues. The V and J ends lost 5 bases and 3 bases respectively, with 13 bases between them. The CDR3: CASSVGRQEETQYF. CDR3 in DNA: TGTGCCAGCAGCGTGGGTCGGCAGGAAGAGACCCAGTACTTC.

This clonotype has more than one count but fewer than ten. The rearrangement joins TRBV29-1 to TRBJ1-1, with D tentatively TRBD1 (5 bases). The CDR3 consists of 11 residues. Trimming removed 3 bases from V and 13 bases from J, with 15 bases in between. CDR1 and CDR2 from the germline V gene are SQVTM and ANQGSEA. The DNA for the CDR3 is TGCAGCGTTGAGTCGGGGCAACTCCATTTCTTT. Residues: CSVESGQLHFF.

The sample holds many counts of this clonotype. The V call is TRBV6-1, the J call TRBJ2-7; no clear D. From germline, CDR1 is MNHNS and CDR2 SASEGT. The CDR3 runs 12 residues. V lost 2 bases to trimming and J lost 1 base, with 3 bases between them. The CDR3 bases are TGTGCCAGCAGTGAATGGTCCTACGAGCAGTACTTC. Protein sequence: CASSEWSYEQYF.

This clonotype was detected a few times. This rearrangement joins TRBV9 to TRBJ1-6; tentatively, D is TRBD1 (5 bases). The CDR3 loop spans 14 amino acids. V shed 3 bases and J shed 10 bases, with 14 bases lying between them. Looked up from germline, CDR1 is SGDLS and CDR2 is YYNGEE. CDR3 sequence (DNA): TGTGCCAGCAGCGGATACCCCACAGGCTCACCCCTCCACTTT. Translation: CASSGYPTGSPLHF. Together with reference TRBV9 and TRBJ1-6, the CDR3 gives the full variable domain: DSGVTQTPKHLITATGQRVTLRCSPRSGDLSVYWYQQSLDQGLQFLIQYYNGEERAKGNILERFSAQQFPDLHSELNLSSLELGDSALYFCASSGYPTGSPLHFGNGTRLTVT.

The J gene is TRBJ2-4, the V gene TRBV20-1, with D perhaps assigned TRBD1 or TRBD2 (5 bases each). Germline lookup yields CDR1 DFQATT and CDR2 SNEGSKA (reference sequence). The CDR3 loop spans 16 amino acids. V dropped 3 bases and J dropped 0 bases, with 15 bases sitting between them. CDR3 amino acids: CSARGTRTLAKNIQYF. Here the CDR3 DNA reads TGCAGTGCTAGGGGGACGCGAACTCTAGCCAAAAACATTCAGTACTTC.

In this sample, this clonotype turned up many times. V gene TRBV12-5 combines with J gene TRBJ2-7; no reliable D call. The CDR3 contains 19 residues. Germline V gene lookup returns CDR1 LGHNT and CDR2 FRNRAP. V dropped 0 bases and J dropped 0 bases, with 21 bases sitting between them. The CDR3 sequence is CASGLVERWVGRSSYEQYF. CDR3 nucleotide sequence: TGTGCTAGTGGTTTGGTCGAACGCTGGGTGGGCAGGAGCTCCTACGAGCAGTACTTC.